This TCR beta chain is drawn from a study of EBV T-cell therapy then PD-1 blockade in nasopharyngeal carcinoma (dated by TCRdb to the early 2020s). Notes on this clone: Its antigen is not yet known. No base qualities exist here, and no much larger clone lies one base off it.

Reading the label with the study, this specimen's treatment or condition is: AdE1-LMPpoly-expanded autologous EBV-specific T-cell therapy followed by anti-PD-1 nivolumab. The CDR3 contains 15 residues, cysteine and phenylalanine counted. Just the 45-base CDR3 DNA is kept, in frame starting at base 1. The junction shows trimming of 2 bases on V and 4 bases on J, and the gene matches do not reach 9 bases of it. From the germline V gene, CDR1 is SGDLS and CDR2 is YYNGEE. Genomic DNA was extracted from sorted cells using the Qiagen DNeasy Kit. The immunoSEQ platform was used for deep sequencing of the TCR beta chain. Per the source publication's procedure: Repertoire data analysis was performed with the immunoSEQ Analyzer software. The immuneACCESS repertoire file appears here via TCRdb, limited to in-frame rearrangements. These files lack a portion of the clones; in checked studies, under half of the deficit traces to unresolved V genes, and the cause of the others is not known. Clonal size and the V and J genes are those of that table, whereas D and trimming came from the DNA. The table for this sample lists about 20,000 clones; 82% of them were counted only once. Clones ranked in the top ten supply 20% to 25% of the sample.

This TCR derives from a man in his forties or fifties with nasopharyngeal carcinoma. The sequence joins TRBV9 to TRBJ2-7, and 7 bases in between align with TRBD1. Sequenced material: CD8+ T cells from blood, taken at day -245 from a patient whose treatment included autologous EBV-specific T cells and nivolumab. The CDR3 region: CASSVEGTAEYEQYF. The DNA sequence is given as TGTGCCAGCAGCGTCGAAGGGACAGCAGAATACGAGCAGTACTTC.